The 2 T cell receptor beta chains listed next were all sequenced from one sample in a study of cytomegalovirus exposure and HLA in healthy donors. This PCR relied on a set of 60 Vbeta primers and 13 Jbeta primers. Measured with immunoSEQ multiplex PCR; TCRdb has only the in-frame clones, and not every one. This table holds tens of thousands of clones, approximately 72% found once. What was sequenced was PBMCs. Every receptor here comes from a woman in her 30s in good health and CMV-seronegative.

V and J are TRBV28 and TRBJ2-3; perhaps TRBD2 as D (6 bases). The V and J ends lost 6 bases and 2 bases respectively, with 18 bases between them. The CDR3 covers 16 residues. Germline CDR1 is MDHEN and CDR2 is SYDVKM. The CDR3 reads CASSPMRDLATDTQYF. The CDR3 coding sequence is TGTGCCAGCAGCCCCATGCGGGACCTAGCCACAGATACGCAGTATTTT.

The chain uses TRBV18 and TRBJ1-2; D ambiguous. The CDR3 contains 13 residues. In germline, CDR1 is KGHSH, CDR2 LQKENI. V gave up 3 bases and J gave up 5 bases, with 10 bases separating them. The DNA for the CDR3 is TGTGCCAGCTCACCCGACAAGAGATATGGCTACACCTTC. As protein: CASSPDKRYGYTF.